These 8 T cell receptor beta chains share one sample of origin, sequenced in a study of T-cell reconstitution after alpha-beta-depleted transplantation in children. Preparation of the TCRbeta library was carried out with unique molecular identifiers. A single record per CDR3 protein comes from TCRdb applying MiXCR to the PCR reads. The sample contains hundreds of thousands of distinct CDR3 sequences, around 12% of which appear only once. The sample in question was PBMCs, obtained before TCRalphabeta/CD19-depleted stem cell transplant. Receptor source: a girl aged 2 to 9 with congenital amegakaryocytic thrombocytopenia, due to receive a stem cell transplant.

This clonotype was seen a few times. The chain employs TRBV12-3 or TRBV12-4 and TRBJ2-5; 10 bases match TRBD2. This CDR3 spans 14 amino acids. V was clipped by 5 bases and J by 0 bases; unmatched bases: 0. DNA of the CDR3: TGTGCCAGCAGTACTAGCGGGGACCAAGAGACCCAGTACTTC. Amino acids: CASSTSGDQETQYF.

The chain recombines TRBV11-2 with TRBJ2-7; 10 bases match TRBD2. The CDR3 has 16 amino acids. The germline CDR1 and CDR2 sequences are SGHAT and FQNNGV. Unmatched junction bases numbered 10, after V lost 5 bases and J lost 3 bases. The CDR3 loop is CASSASGLAGDYEQYF. CDR3 bases: TGTGCCAGCAGCGCGAGCGGCCTAGCGGGGGACTACGAGCAGTACTTC.

The chain combines TRBV11-2 with TRBJ2-1; D is ambiguous. V lost 1 base and J 8 bases, leaving 18 bases between the germline ends. Per germline, CDR1 SGHAT and CDR2 FQNNGV. The CDR3 extends over 16 amino acids. Here the CDR3 reads CASSLVTRLLADEQFF. CDR3 in DNA: TGTGCCAGCAGCTTAGTAACCCGTCTATTGGCGGATGAGCAGTTCTTC.

This clonotype was seen repeatedly, ten times or more. The chain joins TRBV3-1 to TRBJ2-7; tentative D call: TRBD1 (6 bases). CDR1 is LGHDT and CDR2 is YNNKEL in the germline V gene (reference sequence). The V end lost 3 bases, the J end lost 0 bases, and 15 bases lay between the germline ends. The length of the CDR3 is 16 residues. This CDR3 is CASSHTGQRDSYEQYF. The CDR3 coding sequence is TGTGCCAGCAGCCATACCGGACAGCGAGACTCCTACGAGCAGTACTTC.

This clonotype showed up many times. The V gene is TRBV15, the J gene TRBJ2-1; TRBD2 might be the D (5 bases). Germline V gene lookup returns CDR1 LNHNV and CDR2 YYDKDF (reference sequence). Between the trimmed V and J ends, which lost 2 bases and 4 bases, there was a span of 12 bases. The CDR3 is made up of 15 amino acids. The chain's CDR3 is CATSRKDGVYNEQFF. Here the CDR3 DNA reads TGTGCCACCAGCAGAAAGGACGGGGTGTACAATGAGCAGTTCTTC.

Ten or more counts support this clonotype. V gene TRBV12-3 or TRBV12-4 combines with J gene TRBJ1-3, with TRBD1 as a possible D gene (5 bases). V was cut by 8 bases and J by 1 base, with 15 bases left in between. The CDR3 spans 15 residues. For the CDR3, the DNA is TGTGCCAGCTGGGAGGACATACATTCTGGAAACACCATATATTTT. Translating gives CASWEDIHSGNTIYF.

This clonotype was counted ten times or more. The rearrangement uses TRBV20-1 and TRBJ2-7; D ambiguous. This CDR3 is 12 amino acids long. CDR1 DFQATT and CDR2 SNEGSKA come from the germline V gene (reference sequence). The ends were cut back, 1 base at V and 0 bases at J, with 4 bases in the middle. CDR3 protein: CSARAVSYEQYF. The CDR3 coding sequence is TGCAGTGCTAGAGCCGTCTCCTACGAGCAGTACTTC.

This clonotype was seen repeatedly, ten times or more. The chain employs TRBV5-1 and TRBJ1-4, with TRBD1 matching over 9 bases. CDR1 and CDR2 (germline): SGHRS, YFSETQ. The CDR3 spans 14 residues. With V trimmed by 4 bases and J by 7 bases, 5 bases remained unmatched. The DNA for the CDR3 is TGCGCCAGCAGCCCGACAGGGGGTCGTGAAAAACTGTTTTTT. Translated, it gives CASSPTGGREKLFF.